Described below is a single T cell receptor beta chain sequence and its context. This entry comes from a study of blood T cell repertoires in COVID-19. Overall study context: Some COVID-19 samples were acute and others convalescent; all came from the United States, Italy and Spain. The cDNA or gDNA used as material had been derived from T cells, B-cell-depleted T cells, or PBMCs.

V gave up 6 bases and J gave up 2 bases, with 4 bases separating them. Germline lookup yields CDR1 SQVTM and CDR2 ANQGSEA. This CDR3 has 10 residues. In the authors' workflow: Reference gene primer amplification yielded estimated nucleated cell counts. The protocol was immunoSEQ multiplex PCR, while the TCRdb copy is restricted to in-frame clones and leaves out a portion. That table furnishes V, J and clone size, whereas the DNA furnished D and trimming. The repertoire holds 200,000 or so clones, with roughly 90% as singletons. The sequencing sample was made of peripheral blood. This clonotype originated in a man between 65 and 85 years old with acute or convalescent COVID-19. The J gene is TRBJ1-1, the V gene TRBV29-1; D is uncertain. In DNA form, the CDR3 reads TGCAGCGTCCAAAACACTGAAGCTTTCTTT. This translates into CSVQNTEAFF.